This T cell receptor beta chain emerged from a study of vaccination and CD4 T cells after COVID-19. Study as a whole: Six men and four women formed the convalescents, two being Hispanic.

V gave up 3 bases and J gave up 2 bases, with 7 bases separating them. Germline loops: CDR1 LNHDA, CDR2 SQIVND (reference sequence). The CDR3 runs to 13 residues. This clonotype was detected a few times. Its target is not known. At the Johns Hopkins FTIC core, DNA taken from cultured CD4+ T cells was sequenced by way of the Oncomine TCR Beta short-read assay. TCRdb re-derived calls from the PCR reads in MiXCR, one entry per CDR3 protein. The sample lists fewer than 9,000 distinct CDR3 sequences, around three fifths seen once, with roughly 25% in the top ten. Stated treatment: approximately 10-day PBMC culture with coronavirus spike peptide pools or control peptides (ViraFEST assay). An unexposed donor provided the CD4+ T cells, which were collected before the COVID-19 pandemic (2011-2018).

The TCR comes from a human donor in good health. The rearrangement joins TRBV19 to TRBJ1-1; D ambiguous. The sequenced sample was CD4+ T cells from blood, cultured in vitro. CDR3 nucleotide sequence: TGTGCCAGTAGTATCCCATACAACACTGAAGCTTTCTTT. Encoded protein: CASSIPYNTEAFF.